This TCR beta chain derives from a study of blood T cell repertoires in COVID-19. Authors' methods: Estimates of nucleated cell counts were drawn from the amplification of reference gene primers. Method: immunoSEQ multiplex PCR; TCRdb's copy keeps in-frame clones and lacks some. V and J calls and clone size follow that table, whereas D and trimming were derived from the DNA. The repertoire consists of 65,000 to 95,000 clones, with around 90% occurring once and the leading ten covering approximately 4.2%. The source is a man aged 50-59 years with active COVID-19. Sequenced: peripheral blood.

CDR3 DNA sequence: TGTGCCAGCAGTGACGGGACCTATAATTCACCCCTCCACTTT. Its translation is CASSDGTYNSPLHF. This chain connects TRBV13 to TRBJ1-6; D uncertain. Deletions cut 6 bases from V and 2 bases from J, with 8 bases between. CDR3 length equals 14 residues. CDR1 is PRHDT and CDR2 is FYEKMQ in the germline V gene (reference sequence).